Below are 26 T cell receptor beta chains sequenced from a single sample in a study of T cell changes during pregnancy in multiple sclerosis. Measured with immunoSEQ multiplex PCR; TCRdb has only the in-frame clones, and not every one. The repertoire consists of about 62,000 clones, with nearly 90% occurring once and the leading ten covering roughly 2.7%. The source was peripheral blood, collected in the first trimester of pregnancy. These receptors were taken from a female donor with multiple sclerosis, enrolled in a pregnancy study.

The chain is built from TRBV6-5 and TRBJ1-2; 8 bases are shared with TRBD1. CDR1 is MNHEY, CDR2 SVGAGI, per germline. This CDR3 comprises 13 residues. V gave up 6 bases and J gave up 8 bases; unmatched junction bases: 8. Here the CDR3 reads CASSSDRVFGYTF. In nucleotides, the CDR3 is TGTGCCAGCAGCTCGGACAGGGTCTTCGGCTACACCTTC.

J is TRBJ2-7 and V is TRBV7-9; the D gene is possibly TRBD2 (5 bases). Trimming removed 4 bases at V and 6 bases at J, with 16 bases between. The CDR3 runs 14 residues. Germline CDR1 is SEHNR and CDR2 is FQNEAQ (reference sequence). CDR3 coding DNA: TGTGCCAGCAGCTCTTTCCGGGGTATTGGCGAGCAGTACTTC. Translating gives CASSSFRGIGEQYF. The full variable domain, completed using reference TRBV7-9 and TRBJ2-7, is DTGVSQNPRHKITKRGQNVTFRCDPISEHNRLYWYRQTLGQGPEFLTYFQNEAQLEKSRLLSDRFSAERPKGSFSTLEIQRTEQGDSAMYLCASSSFRGIGEQYFGPGTRLTVT.

The chain has TRBV27 and TRBJ2-7, with TRBD1 matching 10 bases. From germline, CDR1 is MNHEY and CDR2 SMNVEV (reference sequence). V trimming: 6 bases; J trimming: 9 bases; junction bases outside the gene matches: 11. CDR3 length: 14 amino acids. CDR3 sequence reads: CASSHWDRGQVQYF. As DNA, the CDR3 is TGTGCCAGCAGCCACTGGGACAGGGGACAGGTGCAGTACTTC.

The rearrangement uses TRBV12-5 and TRBJ1-1, with D unresolved. The CDR3 consists of 14 residues. The germline V gene has CDR1 LGHNT and CDR2 FRNRAP. The ends were cut back, 1 base at V and 2 bases at J, with 8 bases in the middle. This CDR3 is CASGLGRVNTEAFF. The CDR3 bases are TGTGCTAGTGGTTTGGGGAGGGTCAACACTGAAGCTTTCTTT.

The genes are TRBV9 and TRBJ2-1; D might be TRBD2 (6 bases). This CDR3 has 15 amino acids. V lost 3 bases, J lost 4 bases, and 14 bases lay in between. CDR1 is SGDLS and CDR2 is YYNGEE in the germline V gene. The chain's CDR3 is CASSGPGGPYNEQFF. The CDR3 nucleotides are TGTGCCAGCAGCGGCCCCGGGGGACCATACAATGAGCAGTTCTTC.

The genes are TRBV4-1 and TRBJ2-7; TRBD2 agrees at 7 bases. This CDR3 comprises 15 residues. Germline assignment: CDR1 MGHRA and CDR2 YSYEKL. The V gene end was trimmed by 2 bases and the J gene end by 2 bases; junction bases not matched to a gene: 6. The CDR3 protein is CASSQLADPAYEQYF. In nucleotides, the CDR3 is TGCGCCAGCAGCCAACTAGCGGACCCAGCCTACGAGCAGTACTTC.

The chain has TRBV2 and TRBJ1-3, with D tentatively TRBD1 (5 bases). Germline V lookup: CDR1 SNHLY, CDR2 FYNNEI. The CDR3 spans 13 residues. V shed 7 bases and J shed 4 bases, with 11 bases lying between them. CDR3 amino acids: CASTLGVGNTIYF. In DNA, the CDR3 is TGTGCCAGCACTTTAGGGGTCGGAAACACCATATATTTT.

The chain combines TRBV13 with TRBJ2-3; D perhaps matches TRBD2 (5 bases). The CDR3 sequence is 15 residues long. V was cut by 1 base and J by 0 bases, with 8 bases left in between. The germline V gene encodes CDR1 PRHDT and CDR2 FYEKMQ (reference sequence). CDR3 amino acids: CASSLEQRSTDTQYF. The CDR3, as DNA: TGTGCCAGCAGCTTAGAGCAGCGGAGCACAGATACGCAGTATTTT.

Here the CDR3 DNA reads TGTGCCAGCAGCTTAAGGGAGGGGGCTGAAGCTTTCTTT. Its translation: CASSLREGAEAFF. The rearrangement joins TRBV11-3 to TRBJ1-1; perhaps TRBD1 as D (6 bases). The CDR3 sequence is 13 residues long. Germline V gives CDR1 SGHNT, CDR2 YENEEA. Trimming stripped 2 bases from V and 6 bases from J, with 10 bases between.

V usage is TRBV6-5 and J usage is TRBJ1-2; 9 positions match TRBD1. CDR3 size: 14 residues. Germline CDR1 is MNHEY and CDR2 is SVGAGI. With 6 bases clipped from V and 2 bases from J, the junction kept 4 bases outside the gene matches. CDR3 bases: TGTGCCAGCAGCCCCGGACAGGGGAACTATGGCTACACCTTC. Translated, it gives CASSPGQGNYGYTF.

The rearrangement joins TRBV7-8 to TRBJ1-1; TRBD1 might be the D (5 bases). Deletions cut 1 base from V and 1 base from J, with 10 bases between. Looked up from germline, CDR1 is SGHVS and CDR2 is FQNEAQ. The CDR3 extends over 15 amino acids. In nucleotides, the CDR3 is TGTGCCAGCAGCTTAGGTCCAGGGAAGAACACTGAAGCTTTCTTT. This encodes CASSLGPGKNTEAFF.

The V and J genes are TRBV5-1 and TRBJ2-3; possibly TRBD2 for D (6 bases). The V gene's germline CDR1 is SGHRS and CDR2 YFSETQ. V was shortened by 2 bases and J by 2 bases, with 9 bases between the two germline ends. The CDR3 has 14 amino acids. The CDR3 sequence: CASSLPGATDTQYF. CDR3 coding DNA: TGCGCCAGCAGCTTACCGGGAGCCACAGATACGCAGTATTTT. The full variable domain, with the rest looked up from reference TRBV5-1 and TRBJ2-3, is KAGVTQTPRYLIKTRGQQVTLSCSPISGHRSVSWYQQTPGQGLQFLFEYFSETQRNKGNFPGRFSGRQFSNSRSEMNVSTLELGDSALYLCASSLPGATDTQYFGPGTRLTVL.

The rearrangement uses TRBV6-4 and TRBJ1-1, with a weak D call TRBD1 (6 bases). V gave up 5 bases and J gave up 5 bases, with 15 bases separating them. The CDR3 totals 14 residues. Germline V lookup: CDR1 MRHNA, CDR2 SNTAGT. CDR3 in DNA: TGTGCCAGCAGTTTAACAGGGTGGGGTACTGAAGCTTTCTTT. This translates into CASSLTGWGTEAFF.

The sample holds one count of this clone. The chain combines TRBV5-1 with TRBJ1-4; no clear D gene. Trimming pared 0 bases from V and 2 bases from J, leaving 5 bases between. The CDR3 loop spans 14 amino acids. Per the germline V gene, CDR1 is SGHRS and CDR2 is YFSETQ. CDR3 nucleotides: TGCGCCAGCAGCTTGGGAGGCACTAATGAAAAACTGTTTTTT. Its protein is CASSLGGTNEKLFF.

This chain links TRBV18 with TRBJ1-2; D gene uncertain. CDR1 is KGHSH, CDR2 LQKENI, per germline. V was clipped by 6 bases and J by 8 bases, with 19 bases between them. The CDR3 has 14 amino acids. CDR3 amino acids: CASSLQAPDGGYTF. CDR3 DNA sequence: TGTGCCAGCTCCCTCCAGGCCCCGGATGGGGGCTACACCTTC. The full variable domain, in which reference TRBV18 and TRBJ1-2 provide the parts outside the CDR3, is NAGVMQNPRHLVRRRGQEARLRCSPMKGHSHVYWYRQLPEEGLKFMVYLQKENIIDESGMPKERFSAEFPKEGPSILRIQQVVRGDSAAYFCASSLQAPDGGYTFGSGTRLTVV.

This clone showed up just once. This chain links TRBV6-6 with TRBJ1-1; D perhaps matches TRBD1 (5 bases). The CDR3 is 12 amino acids. Germline V gives CDR1 MNHNY, CDR2 SVGAGI (reference sequence). Deletions cut 5 bases from V and 8 bases from J, with 12 bases between. The CDR3 region has the DNA TGTGCCAGCAGTACATCAGGGCAGGAAGCTTTCTTT. Encoded protein: CASSTSGQEAFF.

This clone was observed many times. The chain uses TRBV5-1 and TRBJ1-6; the match to TRBD1 covers 7 bases. There are 15 residues in the CDR3. Germline CDR1 is SGHRS and CDR2 is YFSETQ. The junction had 7 bases not matched to a gene; V was cut back by 1 base and J by 9 bases. CDR3 in amino acids: CASSLSGTAGSPLHF. Here the CDR3 DNA reads TGCGCCAGCAGCTTGTCCGGGACAGCAGGTTCACCCCTCCACTTT.

V and J are TRBV4-3 and TRBJ1-4; possibly TRBD1 for D (5 bases). Per germline, CDR1 LGHNA and CDR2 YSLEER. V lost 2 bases and J lost 2, with 9 bases in between. This CDR3 has 15 residues. The CDR3 DNA follows: TGCGCCAGCAGCCAATTGCCAGGGACTAATGAAAAACTGTTTTTT. It yields the protein CASSQLPGTNEKLFF.

The chain recombines TRBV7-6 with TRBJ2-1; D gene ambiguous. V was cut by 1 base and J by 0 bases, with 7 bases left in between. The length of the CDR3 is 15 residues. The germline CDR1 and CDR2 sequences are SGHVS and FNYEAQ. The CDR3 nucleotides are TGTGCCAGCAGCTTAGGGAGTCCCTCCTACAATGAGCAGTTCTTC. This gives the protein CASSLGSPSYNEQFF.

This clone occurred once. J is TRBJ2-1 and V is TRBV30, with D possibly matching TRBD1 (5 bases). V lost 0 bases to trimming and J lost 12 bases, with 15 bases between them. Germline-derived CDR1 and CDR2 are GTSNPN and SVGIG (reference sequence). The CDR3 runs to 13 residues. This CDR3 is CAWSVEGVRAQFF. For the CDR3, the DNA is TGTGCCTGGAGTGTAGAAGGGGTTAGGGCGCAGTTCTTC.

V usage is TRBV5-8 and J usage is TRBJ1-5, with D perhaps matching TRBD1 (6 bases). The CDR3 has 16 amino acids. CDR1 and CDR2 (germline): SGHTS, YDEGEE. V was cut by 4 bases and J by 3 bases, with 17 bases left in between. CDR3 amino acids: CASSAATGFNNQPQHF. CDR3 nucleotides: TGTGCCAGCAGCGCGGCTACAGGGTTCAACAATCAGCCCCAGCATTTT.

The gene calls are TRBV5-6 and TRBJ2-3; the D is unclear. The CDR3 consists of 15 residues. V lost 2 bases to trimming and J lost 0 bases, with 10 bases between them. Per the germline V gene, CDR1 is SGHDT and CDR2 is YYEEEE. The CDR3, as DNA: TGTGCCAGCAGCTTTGAGAGCTTTAGCACAGATACGCAGTATTTT. Translating gives CASSFESFSTDTQYF.

This chain uses TRBV6-1 with TRBJ1-2; 7 bases align to TRBD1. This CDR3 is 14 amino acids long. Trimming at V came to 7 bases and at J to 6 bases, leaving 11 bases not matched to a gene. Germline CDR1 MNHNS, CDR2 SASEGT. In nucleotides, the CDR3 is TGTGCCAGCATTTCACCAACAGGGGCGGATGGCTACACCTTC. Translating gives CASISPTGADGYTF.

This clone was detected only once. The chain couples TRBV19 to TRBJ1-1, with TRBD1 as a possible D gene (5 bases). Trimming took off 3 bases at V and 0 bases at J, with 14 bases between the two ends. CDR3 length: 16 residues. Germline V lookup: CDR1 LNHDA, CDR2 SQIVND (reference sequence). The CDR3 DNA follows: TGTGCCAGTAGTATGACGGAGGGGAGAATGAACACTGAAGCTTTCTTT. As protein: CASSMTEGRMNTEAFF. The complete variable domain, with remaining parts taken from reference TRBV19 and TRBJ1-1, reads DGGITQSPKYLFRKEGQNVTLSCEQNLNHDAMYWYRQDPGQGLRLIYYSQIVNDFQKGDIAEGYSVSREKKESFPLTVTSAQKNPTAFYLCASSMTEGRMNTEAFFGQGTRLTVV.

The rearrangement joins TRBV30 to TRBJ1-1; D gene uncertain. This CDR3 is 16 amino acids long. CDR1 is GTSNPN, CDR2 SVGIG, per germline (reference sequence). With 0 bases removed from V and 3 bases from J, the gap between germline ends came to 17 bases. The CDR3 DNA reads TGTGCCTGGAGTGTAAGGGCAGGAGGAGGTCACACTGAAGCTTTCTTT. Translation: CAWSVRAGGGHTEAFF.

Only a few counts were recorded for this clone. The chain joins TRBV20-1 to TRBJ1-1; the D is unclear. V lost 2 bases and J 3 bases, leaving 4 bases between the germline ends. This CDR3 has 11 amino acids. Germline lookup yields CDR1 DFQATT and CDR2 SNEGSKA (reference sequence). CDR3 loop: CSARSYTEAFF. The CDR3 region has the DNA TGCAGTGCTAGATCATACACTGAAGCTTTCTTT.